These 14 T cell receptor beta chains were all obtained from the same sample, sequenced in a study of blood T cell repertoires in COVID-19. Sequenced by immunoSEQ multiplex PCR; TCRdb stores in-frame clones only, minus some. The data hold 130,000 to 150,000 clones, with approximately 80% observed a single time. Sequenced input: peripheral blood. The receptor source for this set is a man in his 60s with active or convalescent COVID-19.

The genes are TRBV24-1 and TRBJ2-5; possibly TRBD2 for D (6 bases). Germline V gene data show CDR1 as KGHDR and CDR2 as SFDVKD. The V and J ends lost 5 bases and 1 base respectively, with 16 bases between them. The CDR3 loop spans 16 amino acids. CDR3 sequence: CATSGAGASGQETQYF. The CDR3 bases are TGTGCCACCAGTGGAGCGGGTGCCAGTGGCCAAGAGACCCAGTACTTC.

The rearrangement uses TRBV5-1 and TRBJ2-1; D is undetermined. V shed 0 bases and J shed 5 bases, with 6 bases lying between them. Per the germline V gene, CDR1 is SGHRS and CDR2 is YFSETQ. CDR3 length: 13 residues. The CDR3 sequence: CASSLAPNNEQFF. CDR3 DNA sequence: TGCGCCAGCAGCTTGGCCCCCAACAATGAGCAGTTCTTC.

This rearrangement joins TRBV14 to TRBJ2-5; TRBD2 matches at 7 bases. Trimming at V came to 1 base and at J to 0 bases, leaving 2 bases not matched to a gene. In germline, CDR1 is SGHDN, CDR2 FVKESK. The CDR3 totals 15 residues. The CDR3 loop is CASSQASGNQETQYF. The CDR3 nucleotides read TGTGCCAGCAGCCAAGCTAGCGGCAACCAAGAGACCCAGTACTTC.

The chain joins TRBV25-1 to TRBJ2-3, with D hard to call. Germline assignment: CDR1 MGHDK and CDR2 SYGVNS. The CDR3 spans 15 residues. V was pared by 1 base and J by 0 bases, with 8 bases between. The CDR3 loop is CASSEFSSSTDTQYF. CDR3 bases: TGTGCCAGCAGTGAATTTTCTTCTAGCACAGATACGCAGTATTTT.

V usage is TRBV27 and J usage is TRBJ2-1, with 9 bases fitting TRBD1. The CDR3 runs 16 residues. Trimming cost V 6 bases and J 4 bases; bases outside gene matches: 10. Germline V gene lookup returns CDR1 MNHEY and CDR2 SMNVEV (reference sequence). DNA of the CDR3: TGTGCCAGCAGGGGCAGACAGGGGGTAAAGTACAATGAGCAGTTCTTC. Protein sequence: CASRGRQGVKYNEQFF.

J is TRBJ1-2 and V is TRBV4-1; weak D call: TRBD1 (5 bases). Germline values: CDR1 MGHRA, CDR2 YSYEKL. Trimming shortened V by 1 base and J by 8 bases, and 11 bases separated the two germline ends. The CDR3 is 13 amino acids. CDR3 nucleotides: TGCGCCAGCAGCCAAGCCAGGGATGGAGGCTACACCTTC. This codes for CASSQARDGGYTF.

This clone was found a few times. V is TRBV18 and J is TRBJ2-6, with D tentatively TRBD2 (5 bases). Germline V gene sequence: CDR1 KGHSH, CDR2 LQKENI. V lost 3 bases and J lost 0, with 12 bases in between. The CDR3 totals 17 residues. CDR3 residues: CASSPEVPLSGANVLTF. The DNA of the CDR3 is TGTGCCAGCTCACCGGAGGTCCCACTCTCTGGGGCCAACGTCCTGACTTTC.

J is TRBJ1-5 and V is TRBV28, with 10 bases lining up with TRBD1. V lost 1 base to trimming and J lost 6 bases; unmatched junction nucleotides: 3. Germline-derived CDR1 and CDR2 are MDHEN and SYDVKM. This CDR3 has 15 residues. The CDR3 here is CASSLLTGGIQPQHF. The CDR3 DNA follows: TGTGCCAGCAGTTTATTGACAGGGGGCATTCAGCCCCAGCATTTT.

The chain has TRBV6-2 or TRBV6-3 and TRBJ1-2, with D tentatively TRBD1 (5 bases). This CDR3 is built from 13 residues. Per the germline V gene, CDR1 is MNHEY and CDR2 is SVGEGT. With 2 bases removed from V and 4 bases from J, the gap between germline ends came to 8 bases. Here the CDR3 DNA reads TGTGCCAGCAGTTACATAACAGGCTATGGCTACACCTTC. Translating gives CASSYITGYGYTF.

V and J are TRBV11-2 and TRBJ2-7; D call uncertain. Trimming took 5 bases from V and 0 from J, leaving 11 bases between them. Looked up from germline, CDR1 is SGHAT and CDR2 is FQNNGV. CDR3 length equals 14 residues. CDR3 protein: CASSLQRYSYEQYF. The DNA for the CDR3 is TGTGCCAGCAGCCTACAGAGATACTCCTACGAGCAGTACTTC.

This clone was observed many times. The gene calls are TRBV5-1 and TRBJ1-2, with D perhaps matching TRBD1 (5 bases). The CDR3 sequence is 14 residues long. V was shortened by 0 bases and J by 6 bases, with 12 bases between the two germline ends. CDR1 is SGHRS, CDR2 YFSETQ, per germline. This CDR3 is CASSLEGRGNGYTF. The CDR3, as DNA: TGCGCCAGCAGCTTGGAGGGACGGGGGAATGGCTACACCTTC.

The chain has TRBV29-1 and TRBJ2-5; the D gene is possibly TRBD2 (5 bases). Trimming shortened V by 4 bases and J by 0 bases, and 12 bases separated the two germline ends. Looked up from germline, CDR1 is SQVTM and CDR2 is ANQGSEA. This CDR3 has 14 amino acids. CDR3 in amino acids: CSVVSAVYQETQYF. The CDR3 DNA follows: TGCAGCGTTGTCTCAGCGGTGTACCAAGAGACCCAGTACTTC.

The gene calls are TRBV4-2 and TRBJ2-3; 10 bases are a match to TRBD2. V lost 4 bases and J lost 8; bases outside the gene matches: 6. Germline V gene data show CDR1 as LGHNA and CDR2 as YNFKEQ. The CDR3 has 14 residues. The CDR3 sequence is CASSPGTSVSTQYF. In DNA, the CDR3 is TGTGCCAGCAGCCCCGGGACTAGCGTGAGTACGCAGTATTTT.

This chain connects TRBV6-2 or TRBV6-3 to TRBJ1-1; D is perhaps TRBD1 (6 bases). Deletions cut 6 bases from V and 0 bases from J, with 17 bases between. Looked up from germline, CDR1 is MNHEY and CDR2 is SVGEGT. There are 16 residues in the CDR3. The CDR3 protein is CASSLDRRFMNTEAFF. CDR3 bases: TGTGCCAGCAGCCTGGACAGACGCTTTATGAACACTGAAGCTTTCTTT.